The 23 T cell receptor beta chains reported below all come from one sample, sequenced in a study of blood T cell repertoires in COVID-19 (TCRdb year 2020). Library preparation was by the immunoSEQ multiplex PCR assay. As stored in TCRdb, this immuneACCESS dataset retains in-frame rearrangements with V and J assigned. A fraction of the clones does not appear; measured against another copy, unresolved V genes explain less than half of the discrepancy, and the remainder lacks a known reason. Present in this sample are about 68,000 clones, about 91% of which were seen just once. Of the sample, around 7% is held by the ten largest clones. The sequencing sample was made of peripheral blood. The source is a middle-aged man with COVID-19, enrolled during active disease.

The CDR3 is CASSRDRTTNTEAFF. The DNA for the CDR3 is TGCGCCAGCAGCAGGGACAGGACTACGAACACTGAAGCTTTCTTT. The rearrangement joins TRBV5-1 to TRBJ1-1; 8 nucleotides match TRBD1. The CDR3 has 15 residues. CDR1 is SGHRS and CDR2 is YFSETQ in the germline V gene. V gave up 4 bases and J gave up 1 base; unmatched junction bases: 6. The full variable domain, in which reference TRBV5-1 and TRBJ1-1 provide the parts outside the CDR3, is KAGVTQTPRYLIKTRGQQVTLSCSPISGHRSVSWYQQTPGQGLQFLFEYFSETQRNKGNFPGRFSGRQFSNSRSEMNVSTLELGDSALYLCASSRDRTTNTEAFFGQGTRLTVV.

This chain joins TRBV28 and TRBJ2-7, with 7 positions matching TRBD1. The CDR3 is made up of 13 amino acids. Germline CDR1 MDHEN, CDR2 SYDVKM. Trimming cost V 5 bases and J 6 bases; bases outside gene matches: 7. The CDR3 DNA sequence: TGTGCCAGCAGTGGTACAGGGGTGCGCGAGCAGTACTTC. Translating it yields CASSGTGVREQYF. The full variable domain, with the rest looked up from reference TRBV28 and TRBJ2-7, is DVKVTQSSRYLVKRTGEKVFLECVQDMDHENMFWYRQDPGLGLRLIYFSYDVKMKEKGDIPEGYSVSREKKERFSLILESASTNQTSMYLCASSGTGVREQYFGPGTRLTVT.

The gene calls are TRBV11-2 and TRBJ1-4; D is uncertain. The germline V gene encodes CDR1 SGHAT and CDR2 FQNNGV. This CDR3 spans 16 amino acids. The germline V and J ends were trimmed by 3 bases and 8 bases, with 19 bases remaining between them. The CDR3 is CASSFPRARTCEKLFF. In nucleotides, the CDR3 is TGTGCCAGCAGCTTCCCGCGCGCGCGGACTTGCGAAAAACTGTTTTTT.

This chain joins TRBV21-1 and TRBJ2-1; the table assigns TRBD2, which was not confirmed against the DNA. TRBV21-1 is marked as a pseudogene. This CDR3 has 16 amino acids. CDR3: CASSKDAASGGAEQFF. The CDR3 DNA reads TGTGCCAGCAGCAAAGACGCCGCTAGCGGGGGGGCTGAGCAGTTCTTC.

The chain has TRBV5-1 and TRBJ2-3; TRBD2 aligns across 10 bases. J gave up 3 bases and V 6 bases, and 10 bases lay outside the gene matches. Germline values: CDR1 SGHRS, CDR2 YFSETQ. The CDR3 contains 16 residues. CDR3 sequence: CASIPGGTSVTDTQYF. The CDR3 DNA reads as TGCGCCAGCATCCCGGGCGGGACTAGCGTAACAGATACGCAGTATTTT. The whole variable domain, filled in from reference TRBV5-1 and TRBJ2-3, reads KAGVTQTPRYLIKTRGQQVTLSCSPISGHRSVSWYQQTPGQGLQFLFEYFSETQRNKGNFPGRFSGRQFSNSRSEMNVSTLELGDSALYLCASIPGGTSVTDTQYFGPGTRLTVL.

The chain links TRBV5-1 to TRBJ2-7; tentative D call: TRBD1 (6 bases). From germline, CDR1 is SGHRS and CDR2 YFSETQ. This CDR3 has 18 residues. With 4 bases removed from V and 0 bases from J, the gap between germline ends came to 23 bases. The CDR3: CASSPLWTAKVTSYEQYF. In DNA, the CDR3 is TGCGCCAGCAGCCCCCTGTGGACAGCAAAAGTTACCTCCTACGAGCAGTACTTC.

The chain joins TRBV11-1 to TRBJ2-7; TRBD1 matches 9 bases. Trimming took 3 bases from V and 6 from J; bases not matched to a gene: 6. Looked up from germline, CDR1 is SGHAT and CDR2 is FQDESV (reference sequence). The CDR3 covers 14 residues. The CDR3 nucleotides read TGTGCCAGCAGCTTGGGACAGGGTTCCCTCGAGCAGTACTTC. This gives the protein CASSLGQGSLEQYF.

The CDR3 region is CASSLRNTGELFF. The DNA for the CDR3 is TGTGCCAGCAGCCTCAGGAACACCGGGGAGCTGTTTTTT. The chain links TRBV7-2 to TRBJ2-2; D unresolved. Germline V lookup: CDR1 SGHTA, CDR2 FQGNSA. With 5 bases removed from V and 1 base from J, the gap between germline ends came to 5 bases. The CDR3 loop spans 13 amino acids.

The chain couples TRBV11-2 to TRBJ1-1; D is unresolved. V was clipped by 5 bases and J by 2 bases, with 9 bases between them. The CDR3 contains 13 residues. CDR1 is SGHAT and CDR2 is FQNNGV in the germline V gene. CDR3 loop: CASSITENTEAFF. The CDR3 nucleotides are TGTGCCAGCAGCATTACAGAAAACACTGAAGCTTTCTTT.

The chain combines TRBV7-9 with TRBJ1-3; TRBD1 agrees at 11 bases. With 5 bases clipped from V and 8 bases from J, the junction kept 5 bases outside the gene matches. The CDR3 loop spans 14 amino acids. CDR1 and CDR2 from the germline V gene are SEHNR and FQNEAQ (reference sequence). The CDR3: CASSQGQGVDTIYF. In nucleotides, the CDR3 is TGTGCCAGCAGCCAGGGACAGGGGGTAGACACCATATATTTT.

This chain connects TRBV3-1 (or the pseudogene TRBV3-2) to TRBJ2-5, with D possibly matching TRBD2 (6 bases). The CDR3 contains 13 residues. The germline V and J ends were trimmed by 1 base and 6 bases, with 9 bases remaining between them. The V gene's germline CDR1 is LGHDT and CDR2 YNNKEL (reference sequence). For the CDR3, the DNA is TGTGCCAGCAGCCAAGGGCGCGGGAAGACCCAGTACTTC. It specifies CASSQGRGKTQYF.

The chain joins TRBV19 to TRBJ2-1; 8 positions match TRBD2. The V and J ends lost 6 bases and 2 bases, in that order; junction bases with no gene match: 6. From germline, CDR1 is LNHDA and CDR2 SQIVND (reference sequence). The CDR3 has 15 amino acids. CDR3: CASRSSGGPYNEQFF. CDR3 DNA sequence: TGTGCCAGTAGAAGTTCGGGGGGGCCCTACAATGAGCAGTTCTTC.

The CDR3: CATRNGGYGTEAFF. The CDR3 nucleotides are TGTGCCACCAGGAATGGGGGCTACGGCACTGAAGCTTTCTTT. V gene TRBV6-5 combines with J gene TRBJ1-1, with a possible D match to TRBD1 (6 bases). Germline CDR1 and CDR2: MNHEY and SVGAGI. The CDR3 is made up of 14 amino acids. V was cut by 10 bases and J by 4 bases, with 19 bases left in between.

J is TRBJ2-5 and V is TRBV5-1; TRBD2 is a possible D gene (6 bases). The CDR3 is 15 residues long. Germline-derived CDR1 and CDR2 are SGHRS and YFSETQ. Trimming stripped 0 bases from V and 1 base from J, with 10 bases between. This chain's CDR3 is CASSLVGRIQETQYF. The CDR3 nucleotides are TGCGCCAGCAGCTTGGTGGGGAGGATCCAAGAGACCCAGTACTTC.

The V gene is TRBV7-2, the J gene TRBJ1-1, with D possibly being TRBD1 (6 bases). Germline V gene lookup returns CDR1 SGHTA and CDR2 FQGNSA. The CDR3 length is 15 residues. V lost 5 bases to trimming and J lost 5 bases, with 18 bases between them. In DNA form, the CDR3 reads TGTGCCAGCAGCCAGCTGGGTCAGGGGTTGACTGAAGCTTTCTTT. Its protein is CASSQLGQGLTEAFF.

The CDR3 loop is CSVHSGTSYGYTF. The CDR3 nucleotides read TGCAGCGTTCATTCAGGGACAAGCTATGGCTACACCTTC. The rearrangement uses TRBV29-1 and TRBJ1-2; D is possibly TRBD1 (6 bases). In germline, CDR1 is SQVTM, CDR2 ANQGSEA. Deletions cut 5 bases from V and 4 bases from J, with 14 bases between. The CDR3 spans 13 residues. Using reference TRBV29-1 and TRBJ1-2 for the parts outside the CDR3, the full variable domain is SAVISQKPSRDICQRGTSLTIQCQVDSQVTMMFWYRQQPGQSLTLIATANQGSEATYESGFVIDKFPISRPNLTFSTLTVSNMSPEDSSIYLCSVHSGTSYGYTFGSGTRLTVV.

The rearrangement uses TRBV9 and TRBJ2-7, with 9 bases identical to TRBD1. Germline CDR1 is SGDLS and CDR2 is YYNGEE. V lost 4 bases to trimming and J lost 4 bases; unmatched junction nucleotides: 12. CDR3 length equals 16 residues. Here the CDR3 reads CASSSGPGQGMYEQYF. The CDR3 DNA follows: TGTGCCAGCAGCTCAGGGCCGGGACAGGGTATGTACGAGCAGTACTTC.

Written as DNA, the CDR3 is TGTGCCAGTAGTAGAACAGGGGCCCGTAAATCGGGTTCACCCCTCCACTTT. Translated: CASSRTGARKSGSPLHF. J is TRBJ1-6 and V is TRBV19; TRBD1 aligns across 7 bases. The CDR3 has 17 residues. Germline CDR1 reads LNHDA; CDR2 reads SQIVND (reference sequence). After removal of 4 bases from V and 9 bases from J, the junction contained 15 bases not matched to a gene.

The gene calls are TRBV23-1 and TRBJ2-7, with D tentatively TRBD1 (6 bases). TRBV23-1 is sorted into the ORF group, with uncertain function. CDR3 length equals 14 residues. V was clipped by 6 bases and J by 0 bases, with 12 bases between them. In nucleotides, the CDR3 is TGCGCCAGCAGACGACGACAGGACTCCTACGAGCAGTACTTC. Translated: CASRRRQDSYEQYF.

This chain joins TRBV3-1 (or the pseudogene TRBV3-2) and TRBJ1-2; D call uncertain. CDR1 is LGHDT and CDR2 is YNNKEL in the germline V gene (reference sequence). The length of the CDR3 is 14 residues. V lost 4 bases to trimming and J lost 0 bases, with 9 bases between them. The CDR3, as DNA: TGTGCCAGCAGCCCGAGTCTTCCTAACTATGGCTACACCTTC. Amino acid sequence: CASSPSLPNYGYTF.

The table lists this clone with a count of one. The V and J genes are TRBV19 and TRBJ1-1; tentative D call: TRBD1 (5 bases). Trimming took 4 bases from V and 1 from J, leaving 7 bases between them. Germline loops: CDR1 LNHDA, CDR2 SQIVND (reference sequence). CDR3 size: 13 residues. The CDR3 here is CASSTDRNTEAFF. CDR3 nucleotide sequence: TGTGCCAGTAGTACCGACAGGAACACTGAAGCTTTCTTT.

V and J are TRBV6-5 and TRBJ2-5; 8 positions match TRBD1. There are 15 residues in the CDR3. Germline V lookup: CDR1 MNHEY, CDR2 SVGAGI. V lost 5 bases, J lost 1 base, and 6 bases stayed unmatched. CDR3 in DNA: TGTGCCAGCAGTAAGGACAGGGCGGGCCAAGAGACCCAGTACTTC. It yields the protein CASSKDRAGQETQYF.

The chain recombines TRBV5-1 with TRBJ1-1, with a weak D call TRBD1 (5 bases). V lost 3 bases to trimming and J lost 3 bases, with 18 bases between them. The CDR3 consists of 16 residues. Germline V gene data show CDR1 as SGHRS and CDR2 as YFSETQ. The CDR3 DNA follows: TGCGCCAGCAGCTCAACCAGTAGGGGTCGGGACACTGAAGCTTTCTTT. Its translation is CASSSTSRGRDTEAFF.